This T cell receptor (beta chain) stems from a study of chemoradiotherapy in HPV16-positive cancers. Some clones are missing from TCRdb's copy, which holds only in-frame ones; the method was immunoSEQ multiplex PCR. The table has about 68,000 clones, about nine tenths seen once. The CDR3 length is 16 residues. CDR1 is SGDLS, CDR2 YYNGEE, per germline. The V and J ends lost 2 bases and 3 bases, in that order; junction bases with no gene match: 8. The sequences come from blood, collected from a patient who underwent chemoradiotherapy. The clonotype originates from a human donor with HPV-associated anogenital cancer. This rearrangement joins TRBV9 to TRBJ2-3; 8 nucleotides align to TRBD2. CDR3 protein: CASSVGSGGGTDTQYF. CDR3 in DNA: TGTGCCAGCAGCGTCGGCAGCGGGGGTGGGACAGATACGCAGTATTTT.